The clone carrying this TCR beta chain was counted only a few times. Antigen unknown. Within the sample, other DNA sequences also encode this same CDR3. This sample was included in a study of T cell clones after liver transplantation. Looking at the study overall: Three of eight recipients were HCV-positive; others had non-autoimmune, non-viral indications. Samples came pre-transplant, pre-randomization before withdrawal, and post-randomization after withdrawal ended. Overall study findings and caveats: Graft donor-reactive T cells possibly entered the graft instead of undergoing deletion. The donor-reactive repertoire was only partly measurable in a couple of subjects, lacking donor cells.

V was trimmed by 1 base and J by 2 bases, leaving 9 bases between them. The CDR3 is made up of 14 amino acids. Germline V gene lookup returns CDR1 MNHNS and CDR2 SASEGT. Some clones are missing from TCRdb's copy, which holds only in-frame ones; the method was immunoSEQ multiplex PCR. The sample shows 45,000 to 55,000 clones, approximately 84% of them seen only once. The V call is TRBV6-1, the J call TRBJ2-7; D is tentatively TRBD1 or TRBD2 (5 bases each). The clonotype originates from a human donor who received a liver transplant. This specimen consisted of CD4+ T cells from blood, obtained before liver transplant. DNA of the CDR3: TGTGCCAGCAGTGAAGAGGGACCCACCTACGAGCAGTACTTC. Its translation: CASSEEGPTYEQYF.